The clone carrying this TCR beta chain has ten or more counts. What it recognizes is unknown. This sample is part of a study of breast tumors, draining lymph nodes, adjacent tissues. General study results and limits: Data only fit, rather than demonstrated, lymph node origin of most tumor T cells. Findings are consistent with lymph node origin and intratumoral expansion of most tumor T cells. Compared with lymph nodes, tumors were less diverse; compared with nontumor tissue, more.

TCRdb re-analysed the multiplex PCR reads in MiXCR, keeping a single row per CDR3 protein. The sample holds about 12,000 distinct CDR3 sequences, less than 85% seen once. This CDR3 spans 16 amino acids. V was shortened by 5 bases and J by 4 bases, with 17 bases between the two germline ends. Germline V gives CDR1 MDHEN, CDR2 SYDVKM. The TCR sequence derives from a female donor with breast cancer. Some clones in this sample may be carry-over from other donors' samples. The chain employs TRBV28 and TRBJ1-4; the D is unclear. Sequencing used tumor-adjacent breast tissue. The chain's CDR3 is CASSDTLDAFNEKLFF. CDR3 bases: TGTGCCAGCAGTGACACCCTGGACGCCTTTAATGAAAAACTGTTTTTT.